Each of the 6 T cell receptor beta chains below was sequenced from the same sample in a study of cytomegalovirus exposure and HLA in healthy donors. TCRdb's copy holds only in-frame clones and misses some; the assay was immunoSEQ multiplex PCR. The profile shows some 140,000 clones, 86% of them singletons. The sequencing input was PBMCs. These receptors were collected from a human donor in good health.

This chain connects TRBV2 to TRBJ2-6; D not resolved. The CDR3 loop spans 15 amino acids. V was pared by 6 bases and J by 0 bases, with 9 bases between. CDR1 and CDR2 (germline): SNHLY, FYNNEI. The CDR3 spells CASSVSSSGANVLTF. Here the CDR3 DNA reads TGTGCCAGCAGCGTCAGTTCCTCTGGGGCCAACGTCCTGACTTTC. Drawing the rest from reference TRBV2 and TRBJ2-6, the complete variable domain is EPEVTQTPSHQVTQMGQEVILRCVPISNHLYFYWYRQILGQKVEFLVSFYNNEISEKSEIFDDQFSVERPDGSNFTLKIRSTKLEDSAMYFCASSVSSSGANVLTFGAGSRLTVL.

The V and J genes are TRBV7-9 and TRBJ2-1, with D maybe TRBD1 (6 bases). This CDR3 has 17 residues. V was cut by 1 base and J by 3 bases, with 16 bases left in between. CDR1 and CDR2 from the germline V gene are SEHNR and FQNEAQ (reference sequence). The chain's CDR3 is CASSLGLQGANYNEQFF. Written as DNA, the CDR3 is TGTGCCAGCAGCTTAGGGTTACAGGGCGCGAACTACAATGAGCAGTTCTTC.

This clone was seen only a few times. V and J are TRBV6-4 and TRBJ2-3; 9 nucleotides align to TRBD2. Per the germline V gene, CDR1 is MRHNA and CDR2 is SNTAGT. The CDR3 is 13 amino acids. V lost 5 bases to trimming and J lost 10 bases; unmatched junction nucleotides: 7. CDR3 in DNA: TGTGCCAGCAGTCTTTATAGCGGGAGTCCGCAGTATTTT. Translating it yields CASSLYSGSPQYF.

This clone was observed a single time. In DNA form, the CDR3 reads TGTGCCAGCAGCTCTCCGGGACAGGCCCACAATGAGCAGTTCTTC. It yields the protein CASSSPGQAHNEQFF. The chain carries TRBV13 and TRBJ2-1; 8 positions match TRBD1. CDR1 is PRHDT, CDR2 FYEKMQ, per germline (reference sequence). Losses at the gene ends were 4 bases for V and 5 bases for J; bases not matched to a gene: 7. The CDR3 is made up of 15 amino acids.

CDR3 protein: CASSPTGGRSEAFF. The CDR3, as DNA: TGTGCCAGCAGCCCGACAGGGGGCCGGTCTGAAGCTTTCTTT. V gene TRBV7-2 combines with J gene TRBJ1-1; 10 bases match TRBD1. Germline V gives CDR1 SGHTA, CDR2 FQGNSA. This CDR3 has 14 residues. Losses at the gene ends were 5 bases for V and 6 bases for J; bases not matched to a gene: 6.

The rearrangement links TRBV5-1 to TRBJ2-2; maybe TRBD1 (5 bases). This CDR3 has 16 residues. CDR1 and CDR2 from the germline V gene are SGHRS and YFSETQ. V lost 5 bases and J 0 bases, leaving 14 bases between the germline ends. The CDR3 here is CASSSYSRANTGELFF. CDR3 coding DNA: TGCGCCAGCAGTTCCTATAGCAGGGCGAACACCGGGGAGCTGTTTTTT.